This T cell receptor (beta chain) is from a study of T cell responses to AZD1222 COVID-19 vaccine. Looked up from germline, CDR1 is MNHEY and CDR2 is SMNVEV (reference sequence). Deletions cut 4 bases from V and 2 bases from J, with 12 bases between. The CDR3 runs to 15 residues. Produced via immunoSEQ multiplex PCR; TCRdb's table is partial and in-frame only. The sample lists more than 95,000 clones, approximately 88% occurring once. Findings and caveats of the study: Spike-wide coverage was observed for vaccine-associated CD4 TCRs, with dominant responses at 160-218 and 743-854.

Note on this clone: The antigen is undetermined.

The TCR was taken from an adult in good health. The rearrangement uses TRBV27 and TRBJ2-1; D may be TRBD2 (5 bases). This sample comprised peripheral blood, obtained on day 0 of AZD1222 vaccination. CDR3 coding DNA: TGTGCCAGCAGTTCGAGGACCGGGACCTACAATGAGCAGTTCTTC. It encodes CASSSRTGTYNEQFF.